Below, 26 T cell receptor beta chains from the same sample are listed, as sequenced in a study of chemoradiotherapy in HPV16-positive cancers. The data were produced by immunoSEQ multiplex PCR, yet TCRdb's version contains in-frame clones alone and is incomplete. In the table there are approximately 32,000 clones, roughly nine tenths of which are singletons. The sequenced sample was blood, obtained from a patient who underwent chemoradiotherapy. The receptors here all came from a human donor with HPV-associated anogenital cancer.

This chain uses TRBV7-6 with TRBJ2-5; D may be TRBD2 (6 bases). CDR3 size: 15 residues. Germline CDR1 and CDR2: SGHVS and FNYEAQ. With 5 bases removed from V and 1 base from J, the gap between germline ends came to 14 bases. The CDR3: CASSPVGLIQETQYF. CDR3 in DNA: TGTGCCAGCAGCCCCGTCGGACTAATCCAAGAGACCCAGTACTTC.

The rearrangement joins TRBV27 to TRBJ2-2, with D possibly called TRBD1 or TRBD2 (5 bases each). The CDR3 is 16 residues long. V lost 1 base and J 2 bases, leaving 11 bases between the germline ends. Germline-derived CDR1 and CDR2 are MNHEY and SMNVEV (reference sequence). The CDR3 sequence is CASSLLGVRNTGELFF. The CDR3 coding sequence is TGTGCCAGCAGTTTATTGGGGGTTCGAAACACCGGGGAGCTGTTTTTT.

The V call is TRBV6-1, the J call TRBJ1-2; 7 nucleotides match TRBD1. J was trimmed by 7 bases and V by 6 bases; bases with no gene match: 8. This CDR3 comprises 13 residues. The germline V gene encodes CDR1 MNHNS and CDR2 SASEGT. The chain's CDR3 is CASREQGNSGYTF. DNA for the CDR3: TGTGCCAGCAGGGAACAGGGGAATAGTGGCTACACCTTC.

The V and J genes are TRBV5-5 and TRBJ2-5; 8 bases are a match to TRBD1. V trimming: 4 bases; J trimming: 4 bases; junction bases outside the gene matches: 6. Germline assignment: CDR1 SGHKS and CDR2 YYEKEE (reference sequence). The CDR3 is 14 amino acids. The CDR3 protein is CASSHDRGIETQYF. The CDR3 DNA reads TGTGCCAGCAGCCACGACAGGGGCATAGAGACCCAGTACTTC.

J is TRBJ2-1 and V is TRBV11-2; 7 nucleotides match TRBD1. V lost 5 bases and J lost 9; bases outside the gene matches: 16. The germline gives CDR1 SGHAT, CDR2 FQNNGV. The CDR3 totals 16 residues. DNA of the CDR3: TGTGCCAGCAGCCCGGAAGGGGGCCCGCTTAACGGTGAGCAGTTCTTC. It yields the protein CASSPEGGPLNGEQFF.

This rearrangement joins TRBV30 to TRBJ2-3; 13 nucleotides line up with TRBD2. Germline CDR1 is GTSNPN and CDR2 is SVGIG (reference sequence). The CDR3 has 15 amino acids. Germline trimming cut 1 base from V and 4 bases from J; bases unmatched to any gene: 2. Here the CDR3 DNA reads TGTGCCTGGAGTGAGGGGACTAGCGGGGCAGATACGCAGTATTTT. It translates to CAWSEGTSGADTQYF. Looking up the rest from reference TRBV30 and TRBJ2-3 gives the full variable domain: SQTIHQWPATLVQPVGSPLSLECTVEGTSNPNLYWYRQAAGRGLQLLFYSVGIGQISSEVPQNLSASRPQDRQFILSSKKLLLSDSGFYLCAWSEGTSGADTQYFGPGTRLTVL.

In its sample, this clone was seen once. The V and J genes are TRBV5-1 and TRBJ2-5; tentative D call: TRBD2 (6 bases). The V gene lost 1 base and the J gene lost 3 bases, with 13 bases spanning the gap. Germline-derived CDR1 and CDR2 are SGHRS and YFSETQ. The CDR3 extends over 15 amino acids. The CDR3 nucleotides are TGCGCCAGCAGCTTGTACGGGACTGGAGAAGAGACCCAGTACTTC. Translating it yields CASSLYGTGEETQYF.

The chain recombines TRBV2 with TRBJ2-3; D gene ambiguous. Per the germline V gene, CDR1 is SNHLY and CDR2 is FYNNEI. V lost 4 bases and J lost 0, with 11 bases in between. The CDR3 length is 15 residues. The CDR3 nucleotides read TGTGCCAGCAGTGCTGAGACAAGTAGCACAGATACGCAGTATTTT. Amino acids: CASSAETSSTDTQYF.

The chain links TRBV4-3 to TRBJ1-1; tentatively, D is TRBD1 (5 bases). The germline gives CDR1 LGHNA, CDR2 YSLEER. V shed 0 bases and J shed 0 bases, with 8 bases lying between them. The CDR3 runs 15 residues. CDR3 bases: TGCGCCAGCAGCCAAGACCCAGGGATGAACACTGAAGCTTTCTTT. Encoded protein: CASSQDPGMNTEAFF.

The V call is TRBV27, the J call TRBJ2-3, with D perhaps matching TRBD1 (6 bases). V dropped 6 bases and J dropped 5 bases, with 9 bases sitting between them. Germline V lookup: CDR1 MNHEY, CDR2 SMNVEV (reference sequence). The CDR3 runs to 12 residues. In DNA, the CDR3 is TGTGCCAGCAGCTCACAGGGAGATACGCAGTATTTT. Amino acids: CASSSQGDTQYF.

The chain uses TRBV6-5 and TRBJ2-3; 10 bases align to TRBD1. CDR1 and CDR2 (germline): MNHEY, SVGAGI. The V gene end was trimmed by 7 bases and the J gene end by 3 bases; junction bases not matched to a gene: 7. This CDR3 is built from 15 residues. CDR3 nucleotides: TGTGCCAGCACCGACAGGGGGCGGCGGACAGATACGCAGTATTTT. It translates to CASTDRGRRTDTQYF.

The J gene is TRBJ2-2, the V gene TRBV15; 8 bases agree with TRBD1. Germline V gives CDR1 LNHNV, CDR2 YYDKDF (reference sequence). The CDR3 runs to 14 residues. V was clipped by 6 bases and J by 6 bases; unmatched bases: 6. CDR3 coding DNA: TGTGCCACCAGTCAGGGGGCTCTGGCCGGGGAGCTGTTTTTT. This encodes CATSQGALAGELFF.

The chain joins TRBV7-9 to TRBJ2-1; 9 nucleotides agree with TRBD1. The germline V gene has CDR1 SEHNR and CDR2 FQNEAQ (reference sequence). V gave up 5 bases and J gave up 10 bases; unmatched junction bases: 9. The CDR3 has 14 residues. Here the CDR3 reads CASSHTGGSEEQFF. CDR3 sequence (DNA): TGTGCCAGCAGCCACACAGGGGGCTCTGAGGAGCAGTTCTTC.

The rearrangement joins TRBV5-1 to TRBJ2-6; unclear D gene. Per the germline V gene, CDR1 is SGHRS and CDR2 is YFSETQ. The CDR3 is 15 residues long. The V end was cut by 0 bases, the J end by 2 bases, with 6 bases between. CDR3 sequence reads: CASSLDGAGANVLTF. Here the CDR3 DNA reads TGCGCCAGCAGCTTGGACGGCGCTGGGGCCAACGTCCTGACTTTC.

The V gene is TRBV11-2, the J gene TRBJ1-1; TRBD1 aligns across 7 bases. V shed 1 base, J shed 5 bases, and the junction held 10 bases outside the gene matches. This CDR3 has 16 residues. Germline assignment: CDR1 SGHAT and CDR2 FQNNGV. The CDR3 DNA reads TGTGCCAGCAGCTTAGGTCTTGACAGGGAGGGGACTGAAGCTTTCTTT. Amino acid sequence: CASSLGLDREGTEAFF.

The chain combines TRBV5-6 with TRBJ2-1; D not resolved. The CDR3 extends over 13 amino acids. The germline gives CDR1 SGHDT, CDR2 YYEEEE. V gave up 8 bases and J gave up 7 bases, with 16 bases separating them. The CDR3 DNA sequence: TGTGCCAGTAAAGTTGGAGTGGGAAATGAGCAGTTCTTC. This gives the protein CASKVGVGNEQFF. The full variable domain, in which reference TRBV5-6 and TRBJ2-1 provide the parts outside the CDR3, is DAGVTQSPTHLIKTRGQQVTLRCSPKSGHDTVSWYQQALGQGPQFIFQYYEEEERQRGNFPDRFSGHQFPNYSSELNVNALLLGDSALYLCASKVGVGNEQFFGPGTRLTVL.

The chain carries TRBV6-5 and TRBJ1-6, with TRBD1 identical over 7 bases. CDR1 and CDR2 (germline): MNHEY, SVGAGI. V dropped 8 bases and J dropped 10; count of bases not matched to a gene: 14. This CDR3 region has 15 residues. This CDR3 reads CASSGQQGVLSPLHF. For the CDR3, the DNA is TGTGCCAGCTCGGGGCAGCAGGGGGTCCTCTCACCCCTCCACTTT.

V and J are TRBV6-6 and TRBJ1-2; D gene unclear. This CDR3 contains 13 residues. V lost 5 bases, J lost 2 bases, and 9 bases lay in between. The germline V gene encodes CDR1 MNHNY and CDR2 SVGAGI (reference sequence). The CDR3 is CASSQTPNYGYTF. In nucleotides, the CDR3 is TGTGCCAGCAGTCAGACACCGAACTATGGCTACACCTTC.

The chain is built from TRBV25-1 and TRBJ2-1, with D uncertain. The ends were cut back, 4 bases at V and 6 bases at J, with 7 bases in the middle. CDR3 length: 12 residues. Germline loops: CDR1 MGHDK, CDR2 SYGVNS. CDR3 sequence (DNA): TGTGCCAGCAGTGTAGAGGTCAATGAGCAGTTCTTC. This translates into CASSVEVNEQFF.

This clone appeared a single time. This rearrangement joins TRBV4-3 to TRBJ2-7; unclear D gene. CDR3 length: 15 amino acids. Deletions cut 0 bases from V and 2 bases from J, with 11 bases between. Germline CDR1 reads LGHNA; CDR2 reads YSLEER. Here the CDR3 reads CASSQELRLPYEQYF. The CDR3 nucleotides read TGCGCCAGCAGCCAAGAACTTCGACTTCCCTACGAGCAGTACTTC.

The gene calls are TRBV11-3 and TRBJ2-1; D is unresolved. The length of the CDR3 is 13 residues. The V gene lost 4 bases and the J gene lost 2 bases, with 6 bases spanning the gap. Germline loops: CDR1 SGHNT, CDR2 YENEEA. CDR3: CASSSLAYNEQFF. The DNA of the CDR3 is TGTGCCAGCAGCTCCCTTGCCTACAATGAGCAGTTCTTC.

V is TRBV7-8 and J is TRBJ2-7, with D maybe TRBD2 (5 bases). In germline, CDR1 is SGHVS, CDR2 FQNEAQ. The V end lost 4 bases, the J end lost 3 bases, and 7 bases lay between the germline ends. The CDR3 runs 12 residues. CDR3 sequence reads: CASSYGDYEQYF. The DNA of the CDR3 is TGTGCCAGCAGCTACGGGGACTACGAGCAGTACTTC.

This clone was observed a few times. The gene calls are TRBV9 and TRBJ2-5, with 7 bases fitting TRBD1. Germline-derived CDR1 and CDR2 are SGDLS and YYNGEE. Trimming cost V 4 bases and J 5 bases; bases outside gene matches: 11. The CDR3 contains 15 residues. The CDR3 spells CASSLSEGAVETQYF. The CDR3 DNA sequence: TGTGCCAGCAGCCTAAGCGAGGGGGCTGTGGAGACCCAGTACTTC.

This chain uses TRBV2 with TRBJ2-5; the D gene is possibly TRBD1 (6 bases). V gave up 6 bases and J gave up 4 bases, with 15 bases separating them. The CDR3 sequence is 14 residues long. CDR1 is SNHLY, CDR2 FYNNEI, per germline. The CDR3 bases are TGTGCCAGCAGGAGGGCCCTGACAGGAGAGACCCAGTACTTC. It codes for CASRRALTGETQYF.

This chain links TRBV5-1 with TRBJ2-5, with D possibly TRBD2 on 6 matching bases. The end of the DNA is better explained by TRBJ2-7, so the J call may be wrong. From germline, CDR1 is SGHRS and CDR2 YFSETQ. This CDR3 is 15 amino acids long. The CDR3 region has the DNA TGCGCCAGCAGCCTCGGAGGGACCCTTGGCTACGAGCAGTACTTC. Translation: CASSLGGTLGYEQYF.

This chain links TRBV19 with TRBJ2-1, with no clear D. Germline-derived CDR1 and CDR2 are LNHDA and SQIVND (reference sequence). This CDR3 contains 14 residues. The V gene lost 5 bases and the J gene lost 7 bases, with 15 bases spanning the gap. The CDR3 coding sequence is TGTGCCAGTAGTCCCCGCGGCTTGGGAAATGAGCAGTTCTTC. The encoded protein is CASSPRGLGNEQFF.